Listed here are 29 T cell receptor beta chains from one sample, sequenced in a study of blood T cells in healthy people across ages. It was with a sample-barcoded 5' primer and a J-beta primer mix that a second PCR of roughly 7 to 12 cycles was run. TCRdb fed the 5' RACE reads into MiXCR, producing one record per CDR3 protein. The sample has 1.5 million to 2 million distinct CDR3 sequences, 34% seen once. The sample taken for sequencing was blood. These receptor sequences come from a woman aged 25 to 39 in good health.

The chain carries TRBV7-9 and TRBJ2-7; possibly TRBD2 for D (6 bases). The CDR3 is 16 amino acids. In germline, CDR1 is SEHNR, CDR2 FQNEAQ (reference sequence). Trimming removed 0 bases at V and 0 bases at J, with 12 bases between. The CDR3 region has the DNA TGTGCCAGCAGCTTAGCTCTTCCGGGACTCTCCTACGAGCAGTACTTC. It yields the protein CASSLALPGLSYEQYF.

For this clonotype: A single base separates this from a much larger clone, so it may be a read error. The rearrangement uses TRBV30 and TRBJ2-5; perhaps TRBD1 as D (5 bases). The DNA end is a closer match to TRBJ2-7, so the J assignment may be wrong. This CDR3 comprises 12 residues. Germline V gene lookup returns CDR1 GTSNPN and CDR2 SVGIG (reference sequence). The CDR3 DNA follows: TGTCCCTGGAGCTCAGGGAACTACGAGCAGTACTTC. The encoded protein is CPWSSGNYEQYF.

This clonotype was seen only a few times. The chain employs TRBV4-1 and TRBJ1-1; no definite D call. Between the trimmed V and J ends, which lost 4 bases and 9 bases, there was a span of 6 bases. The CDR3 length is 10 residues. Germline CDR1 and CDR2: MGHRA and YSYEKL. DNA for the CDR3: TGCGCCAGCAGCCCCACCAAAGCTTTCTTT. It yields the protein CASSPTKAFF.

The chain has TRBV9 and TRBJ2-7; 13 positions match TRBD2. The CDR3 covers 16 residues. CDR1 and CDR2 from the germline V gene are SGDLS and YYNGEE. After removal of 0 bases from V and 3 bases from J, the junction contained 3 bases not matched to a gene. CDR3 region: CASSVGLAGGLYEQYF. The CDR3 nucleotides are TGTGCCAGCAGCGTAGGACTAGCGGGAGGACTCTACGAGCAGTACTTC. Using reference TRBV9 and TRBJ2-7 for the parts outside the CDR3, the full variable domain is DSGVTQTPKHLITATGQRVTLRCSPRSGDLSVYWYQQSLDQGLQFLIQYYNGEERAKGNILERFSAQQFPDLHSELNLSSLELGDSALYFCASSVGLAGGLYEQYFGPGTRLTVT.

The chain combines TRBV11-2 with TRBJ2-6; possible D gene TRBD2, 7 bases. The CDR3 covers 18 residues. Germline loops: CDR1 SGHAT, CDR2 FQNNGV. The V gene lost 1 base and the J gene lost 0 bases, with 13 bases spanning the gap. CDR3 amino acids: CASSLVSGEGSGANVLTF. In DNA, the CDR3 is TGTGCCAGCAGCTTAGTCTCAGGGGAGGGCTCTGGGGCCAACGTCCTGACTTTC.

The CDR3 nucleotides read TGTGCCAGCAGTTATAGTAGTGGCTACACCTTC. Protein product: CASSYSSGYTF. V usage is TRBV12-3 or TRBV12-4 and J usage is TRBJ1-2; D is undetermined. CDR3 length: 11 amino acids. V lost 4 bases, J lost 7 bases, and 7 bases lay in between.

The chain employs TRBV4-1 and TRBJ2-7; TRBD1 matches 9 bases. CDR1 MGHRA and CDR2 YSYEKL come from the germline V gene. The CDR3 sequence is 15 residues long. V trimming: 6 bases; J trimming: 3 bases; junction bases outside the gene matches: 9. CDR3 loop: CASRLGTGRNYEQYF. DNA for the CDR3: TGCGCCAGCAGGCTAGGGACAGGGAGAAACTACGAGCAGTACTTC.

V is TRBV12-3 or TRBV12-4 and J is TRBJ2-5; 8 nucleotides agree with TRBD1. V trimming: 5 bases; J trimming: 4 bases; junction bases outside the gene matches: 9. This CDR3 comprises 15 residues. The CDR3 region has the DNA TGTGCCAGCAGTCCAGGACAGGGTTTAGGAGAGACCCAGTACTTC. Its protein product is CASSPGQGLGETQYF.

The V call is TRBV4-1, the J call TRBJ1-1; 7 bases align to TRBD1. In germline, CDR1 is MGHRA, CDR2 YSYEKL. Trimming cost V 0 bases and J 8 bases; bases outside gene matches: 3. The length of the CDR3 is 13 residues. CDR3: CASSQEPGGEAFF. The CDR3 DNA reads TGCGCCAGCAGCCAAGAACCAGGGGGGGAAGCTTTCTTT.

The genes are TRBV30 and TRBJ1-5; D unclear. The CDR3 covers 13 residues. V was pared by 1 base and J by 4 bases, with 8 bases between. Germline V gives CDR1 GTSNPN, CDR2 SVGIG (reference sequence). The CDR3 here is CAWSGKINQPQHF. The CDR3 DNA reads TGTGCCTGGAGTGGGAAGATTAATCAGCCCCAGCATTTT.

J is TRBJ1-3 and V is TRBV3-1; possible D gene TRBD1, 5 bases. There are 13 residues in the CDR3. The germline V and J ends were trimmed by 4 bases and 8 bases, with 12 bases remaining between them. Germline V gene data show CDR1 as LGHDT and CDR2 as YNNKEL (reference sequence). CDR3 protein: CASSPGGGDTIYF. For the CDR3, the DNA is TGTGCCAGCAGCCCCGGGGGTGGTGACACCATATATTTT.

The V gene is TRBV13, the J gene TRBJ1-2; D unresolved. This CDR3 region has 14 residues. V lost 6 bases and J lost 7, with 18 bases in between. Germline assignment: CDR1 PRHDT and CDR2 FYEKMQ (reference sequence). CDR3 sequence (DNA): TGTGCCAGCAGAGGATTTGACGCTGGAGTTGGCTACACCTTC. Amino acid sequence: CASRGFDAGVGYTF.

This clonotype was detected a few times. This chain uses TRBV29-1 with TRBJ2-1; unclear D gene. Looked up from germline, CDR1 is SQVTM and CDR2 is ANQGSEA. V lost 5 bases to trimming and J lost 8 bases, with 10 bases between them. This CDR3 is built from 11 residues. DNA for the CDR3: TGCAGCGTTCTGGACGGAGATGAGCAGTTCTTC. As protein: CSVLDGDEQFF.

This clonotype was found a few times. The chain recombines TRBV11-1 with TRBJ2-1; 9 bases match TRBD2. This CDR3 has 16 residues. Germline V lookup: CDR1 SGHAT, CDR2 FQDESV (reference sequence). V gave up 5 bases and J gave up 3 bases; unmatched junction bases: 8. CDR3: CASSQSSGAHYNEQFF. The CDR3 coding sequence is TGTGCCAGCAGCCAATCTAGCGGGGCGCACTACAATGAGCAGTTCTTC.

This clonotype has only a few counts. CDR3 sequence: CASKGQDNSPLHF. CDR3 DNA: TGCGCCAGCAAGGGACAGGATAATTCACCCCTCCACTTT. V usage is TRBV5-1 and J usage is TRBJ1-6, with 8 bases aligning to TRBD1. V gave up 6 bases and J gave up 5 bases; unmatched junction bases: 1. The CDR3 runs to 13 residues. Germline CDR1 is SGHRS and CDR2 is YFSETQ.

There are a few counts of this clonotype. The rearrangement links TRBV4-2 to TRBJ2-1, with 9 bases fitting TRBD2. The CDR3 is made up of 16 amino acids. Trimming at V came to 5 bases and at J to 10 bases, leaving 15 bases not matched to a gene. Per the germline V gene, CDR1 is LGHNA and CDR2 is YNFKEQ. DNA for the CDR3: TGTGCCAGCAGCTCTCGTTTGGCGGGAGGGCCCCGGGAGCAGTTCTTC. The encoded protein is CASSSRLAGGPREQFF.

V is TRBV5-1 and J is TRBJ2-1; D may be TRBD1 (5 bases). The CDR3 has 14 amino acids. Looked up from germline, CDR1 is SGHRS and CDR2 is YFSETQ. V shed 5 bases and J shed 2 bases, with 11 bases lying between them. CDR3 nucleotides: TGCGCCAGCAGAGAAGGGGAAACCTACAATGAGCAGTTCTTC. Amino acid sequence: CASREGETYNEQFF.

The chain joins TRBV9 to TRBJ1-1; 7 nucleotides align to TRBD1. V trimming: 4 bases; J trimming: 5 bases; junction bases outside the gene matches: 14. This CDR3 is built from 16 residues. Per the germline V gene, CDR1 is SGDLS and CDR2 is YYNGEE. The CDR3 here is CASSPLPKQGGTEAFF. CDR3 coding DNA: TGTGCCAGCAGCCCCCTCCCCAAGCAGGGGGGGACTGAAGCTTTCTTT.

In this sample, this clonotype turned up a few times. V and J are TRBV19 and TRBJ1-2, with D perhaps matching TRBD1 (5 bases). This CDR3 region has 13 residues. The germline V and J ends were trimmed by 7 bases and 4 bases, with 13 bases remaining between them. Germline-derived CDR1 and CDR2 are LNHDA and SQIVND (reference sequence). This chain's CDR3 is CASKKQEVYGYTF. As DNA, the CDR3 is TGTGCCAGTAAAAAACAGGAAGTCTATGGCTACACCTTC.

V is TRBV2 and J is TRBJ1-2; D call uncertain. The CDR3 extends over 12 amino acids. The V end lost 6 bases, the J end lost 8 bases, and 13 bases lay between the germline ends. The germline CDR1 and CDR2 sequences are SNHLY and FYNNEI. The CDR3 DNA reads TGTGCCAGCAGAAGAGCTGTTTCGGGCTACACCTTC. It encodes CASRRAVSGYTF.

The chain has TRBV6-1 and TRBJ2-5, with 7 bases that match TRBD1. V was clipped by 4 bases and J by 2 bases; unmatched bases: 7. Germline V lookup: CDR1 MNHNS, CDR2 SASEGT. The CDR3 extends over 15 amino acids. This chain's CDR3 is CASSASQGWQETQYF. The CDR3 bases are TGTGCCAGCAGTGCCTCACAGGGGTGGCAAGAGACCCAGTACTTC.

V is TRBV5-1 and J is TRBJ2-5; no reliable D call. V lost 7 bases and J 2 bases, leaving 12 bases between the germline ends. Per germline, CDR1 SGHRS and CDR2 YFSETQ. This CDR3 spans 13 amino acids. This chain's CDR3 is CASRPGPQETQYF. CDR3 sequence (DNA): TGCGCCAGCCGGCCCGGACCTCAAGAGACCCAGTACTTC.

The rearrangement uses TRBV10-3 and TRBJ2-7, with D tentatively TRBD1 (6 bases). Trimming stripped 2 bases from V and 2 bases from J, with 10 bases between. Germline V gene sequence: CDR1 ENHRY, CDR2 SYGVKD. The CDR3 length is 14 residues. The CDR3 DNA is TGTGCCATCAGTGAGCGGGACACCACCTACGAGCAGTACTTC. Amino acids: CAISERDTTYEQYF.

The rearrangement uses TRBV3-1 and TRBJ2-3; D not resolved. Germline values: CDR1 LGHDT, CDR2 YNNKEL (reference sequence). The length of the CDR3 is 11 residues. V lost 1 base and J lost 10, with 6 bases in between. DNA for the CDR3: TGTGCCAGCAGCCAAGCTACCGCGCAGTATTTT. Residues: CASSQATAQYF.

This clonotype was seen a few times. V is TRBV2 and J is TRBJ1-4; D uncertain. Looked up from germline, CDR1 is SNHLY and CDR2 is FYNNEI. The length of the CDR3 is 14 residues. The V end lost 9 bases, the J end lost 3 bases, and 14 bases lay between the germline ends. The CDR3 DNA is TGTGCCAGACGCGACCGGGCGTCTAATGAAAAACTGTTTTTT. Residues: CARRDRASNEKLFF.

This clonotype showed up just a few times. This sequence joins TRBV20-1 and TRBJ2-5; TRBD2 matches at 8 bases. The CDR3 loop spans 13 amino acids. V dropped 6 bases and J dropped 5; count of bases not matched to a gene: 8. The germline gives CDR1 DFQATT, CDR2 SNEGSKA (reference sequence). CDR3 amino acids: CSANVAGQETQYF. As DNA, the CDR3 is TGCAGTGCAAACGTAGCGGGGCAGGAGACCCAGTACTTC.

The J gene is TRBJ2-1, the V gene TRBV5-1; 7 positions agree with TRBD2. Germline V gene sequence: CDR1 SGHRS, CDR2 YFSETQ. Losses at the gene ends were 7 bases for V and 5 bases for J; bases not matched to a gene: 15. This CDR3 has 16 residues. The CDR3 bases are TGCGCCAGCCGCGTGGGGCTGGCTAGCGGCGACAATGAGCAGTTCTTC. This gives the protein CASRVGLASGDNEQFF.

This clonotype came up a few times. The junction differs from germline at one of its ends, possibly a read error. The rearrangement links TRBV6-5 to TRBJ2-7; TRBD1 matches 9 bases. Germline assignment: CDR1 MNHEY and CDR2 SVGAGI. CDR3 length: 15 residues. CDR3 DNA: TGCGCCAGCAGCTTGAGAACAGGGGGCCTTTACGAGCAGTACTTC. The encoded protein is CASSLRTGGLYEQYF.

The chain carries TRBV2 and TRBJ2-5, with D perhaps being TRBD1 or TRBD2 (5 bases each). Germline-derived CDR1 and CDR2 are SNHLY and FYNNEI. Deletions cut 7 bases from V and 4 bases from J, with 22 bases between. The CDR3 has 16 residues. CDR3 amino acids: CASTPMASLGVETQYF. Written as DNA, the CDR3 is TGTGCCAGCACCCCCATGGCTAGCCTGGGGGTAGAGACCCAGTACTTC.